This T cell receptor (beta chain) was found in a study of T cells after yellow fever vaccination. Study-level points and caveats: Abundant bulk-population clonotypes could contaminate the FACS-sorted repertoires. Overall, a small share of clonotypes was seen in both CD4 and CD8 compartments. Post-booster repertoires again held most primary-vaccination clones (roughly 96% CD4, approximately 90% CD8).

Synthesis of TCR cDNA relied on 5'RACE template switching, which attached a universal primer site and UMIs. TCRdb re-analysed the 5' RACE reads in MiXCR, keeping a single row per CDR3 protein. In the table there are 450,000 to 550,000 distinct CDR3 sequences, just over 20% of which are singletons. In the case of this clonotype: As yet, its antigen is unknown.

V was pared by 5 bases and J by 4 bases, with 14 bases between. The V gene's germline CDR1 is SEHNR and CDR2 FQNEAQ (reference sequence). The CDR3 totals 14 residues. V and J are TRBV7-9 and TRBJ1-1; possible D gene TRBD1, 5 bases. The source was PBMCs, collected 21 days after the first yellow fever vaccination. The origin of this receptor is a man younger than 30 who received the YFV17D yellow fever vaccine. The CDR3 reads CASSPWGGGTEAFF. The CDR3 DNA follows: TGTGCCAGCAGCCCCTGGGGGGGAGGCACTGAAGCTTTCTTT.